The following is a TCR beta chain sequence with its context. Sequenced by immunoSEQ multiplex PCR; TCRdb stores in-frame clones only, minus some. The sample lists about 28,000 clones; 83% were seen once. The treatment here: randomized to nivolumab then ipilimumab (arm A) or the reverse (arm B). Live CD3+CD8+ CD19− CD56− cells were sorted from PBMCs. There are 14 residues in the CDR3. Germline CDR1 reads MGHRA; CDR2 reads YSYEKL. J lost 1 base, V lost 6 bases, and 5 bases had no gene match. The data originate from a study of sequential checkpoint blockade in melanoma. The rearrangement uses TRBV4-1 and TRBJ2-5, with TRBD2 matching 7 bases. The sample was CD8+ T cells sorted from blood (inferred from file names), taken from a patient given nivolumab and ipilimumab in sequence. The clonotype originates from a human donor with melanoma. The CDR3 region has the DNA TGCGCCAGCAGACCGGGGGGTCTCCAAGAGACCCAGTACTTC. Residues: CASRPGGLQETQYF.